This TCR beta chain is from a study of T cell changes during pregnancy in multiple sclerosis. Germline V gene data show CDR1 as SGHTA and CDR2 as FQGNSA. V lost 2 bases to trimming and J lost 8 bases, with 13 bases between them. The CDR3 contains 15 residues. The table came from immunoSEQ multiplex PCR; TCRdb's copy has only in-frame clones and leaves some out. The table includes around 61,000 clones, around nine tenths detected once. The receptor's source is a human donor whose cells served as feeder cells for cultures in a pregnancy study. The sequenced material came from peripheral blood from another person, used as feeder cells. This chain uses TRBV7-2 with TRBJ1-6; D gene uncertain. The CDR3: CASSLLLGGDSPLHF. In nucleotides, the CDR3 is TGTGCCAGCAGCTTACTGCTTGGTGGGGATTCACCCCTCCACTTT. The whole variable domain, remainder taken from reference TRBV7-2 and TRBJ1-6, is GAGVSQSPSNKVTEKGKDVELRCDPISGHTALYWYRQSLGQGLEFLIYFQGNSAPDKSGLPSDRFSAERTGGSVSTLTIQRTQQEDSAVYLCASSLLLGGDSPLHFGNGTRLTVT.